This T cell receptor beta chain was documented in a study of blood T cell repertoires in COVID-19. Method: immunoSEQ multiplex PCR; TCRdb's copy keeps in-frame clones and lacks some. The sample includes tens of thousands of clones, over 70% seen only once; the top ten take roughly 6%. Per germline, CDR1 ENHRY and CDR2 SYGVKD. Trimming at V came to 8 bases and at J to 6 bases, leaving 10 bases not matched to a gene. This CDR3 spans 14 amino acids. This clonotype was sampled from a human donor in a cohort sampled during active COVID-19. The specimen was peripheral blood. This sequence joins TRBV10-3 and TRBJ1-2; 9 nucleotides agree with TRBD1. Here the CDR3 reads CAIGYGQGIDGYTF. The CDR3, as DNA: TGTGCCATCGGATATGGACAGGGGATCGATGGCTACACCTTC.